The 10 T cell receptor beta chains below come from one sample, sequenced in a study of blood T cell repertoires in COVID-19. The assay was immunoSEQ multiplex PCR, and TCRdb's table has in-frame clones only and misses some. Here the sample spans some 100,000 clones, more than 75% being singletons. The sample comprised peripheral blood. The source is a woman aged 25 to 45 with acute or convalescent COVID-19.

V usage is TRBV5-6 and J usage is TRBJ1-6, with D hard to call. V was shortened by 1 base and J by 3 bases, with 8 bases between the two germline ends. Germline CDR1 SGHDT, CDR2 YYEEEE. CDR3 length equals 15 residues. CDR3 nucleotides: TGTGCCAGCAGCTTGATCGGGGTCTATAATTCACCCCTCCACTTT. Translating gives CASSLIGVYNSPLHF.

CDR3 residues: CASSFTGSPNTIYF. CDR3 bases: TGTGCCAGCAGCTTTACAGGGAGCCCAAACACCATATATTTT. The rearrangement joins TRBV7-9 to TRBJ1-3; D may be TRBD1 (6 bases). With 3 bases removed from V and 6 bases from J, the gap between germline ends came to 12 bases. CDR3 length: 14 amino acids. The germline V gene encodes CDR1 SEHNR and CDR2 FQNEAQ (reference sequence).

The chain has TRBV9 and TRBJ2-3; 10 bases are a match to TRBD1. From germline, CDR1 is SGDLS and CDR2 YYNGEE. The CDR3 totals 15 residues. Losses at the gene ends were 3 bases for V and 3 bases for J; bases not matched to a gene: 4. The CDR3 nucleotides are TGTGCCAGCAGCGGACGGGACAGGGGAACAGATACGCAGTATTTT. Amino acid sequence: CASSGRDRGTDTQYF.

In the case of this clone: This specimen includes other DNA sequences encoding the same CDR3. This sequence joins TRBV5-1 and TRBJ2-3; D possibly corresponds to TRBD1 (6 bases). This CDR3 spans 15 amino acids. Trimming removed 0 bases from V and 3 bases from J, with 11 bases in between. Germline V gives CDR1 SGHRS, CDR2 YFSETQ. CDR3 sequence: CASSLEGDSTDTQYF. The CDR3 region has the DNA TGCGCCAGCAGCTTGGAGGGGGATTCGACAGATACGCAGTATTTT. The variable domain in full, completed from reference TRBV5-1 and TRBJ2-3, reads KAGVTQTPRYLIKTRGQQVTLSCSPISGHRSVSWYQQTPGQGLQFLFEYFSETQRNKGNFPGRFSGRQFSNSRSEMNVSTLELGDSALYLCASSLEGDSTDTQYFGPGTRLTVL.

The gene calls are TRBV19 and TRBJ1-6; D gene ambiguous. Germline CDR1 is LNHDA and CDR2 is SQIVND (reference sequence). The CDR3 extends over 12 amino acids. Trimming removed 7 bases from V and 10 bases from J, with 11 bases in between. CDR3 coding DNA: TGTGCCAGTACAGGTCGGGAATCACCCCTCCACTTT. Translation: CASTGRESPLHF.

This clone was counted a few times. This chain links TRBV23-1 with TRBJ2-7, with a tentative D call TRBD2 (6 bases). TRBV23-1 is designated an ORF whose function remains uncertain. V lost 8 bases and J lost 2, with 16 bases in between. The CDR3 extends over 14 amino acids. The CDR3 loop reads CASLRQGRTYEQYF. CDR3 coding DNA: TGCGCCAGCCTCCGACAAGGGAGGACCTACGAGCAGTACTTC.

A few counts support this clone. The rearrangement uses TRBV10-3 and TRBJ1-2, with TRBD1 matching over 7 bases. This CDR3 is 13 amino acids long. V lost 3 bases and J lost 12; bases outside the gene matches: 10. Looked up from germline, CDR1 is ENHRY and CDR2 is SYGVKD. The CDR3 DNA sequence: TGTGCCATCAGTGAAGGCAGGGGGTATAATCACACCTTC. This encodes CAISEGRGYNHTF.

This clone was detected only a few times. The chain has TRBV6-6 and TRBJ2-7, with 8 positions matching TRBD1. CDR1 and CDR2 from the germline V gene are MNHNY and SVGAGI (reference sequence). V lost 3 bases to trimming and J lost 7 bases; unmatched junction nucleotides: 8. There are 14 residues in the CDR3. The CDR3 DNA sequence: TGTGCCAGCAGTTATTTACAGGGGGTTGAAGAGCAGTACTTC. Translating it yields CASSYLQGVEEQYF.

The genes are TRBV14 and TRBJ2-3; D remains unclear. V was trimmed by 1 base and J by 1 base, leaving 3 bases between them. From germline, CDR1 is SGHDN and CDR2 FVKESK. The CDR3 has 13 amino acids. The CDR3 sequence: CASSQVGTDTQYF. The CDR3 nucleotides are TGTGCCAGCAGCCAAGTCGGCACAGATACGCAGTATTTT.

J is TRBJ2-7 and V is TRBV10-3, with TRBD1 as a possible D gene (6 bases). The CDR3 has 13 residues. Trimming took 9 bases from V and 1 from J, leaving 13 bases between them. Germline lookup yields CDR1 ENHRY and CDR2 SYGVKD. The CDR3 DNA is TGTGCCATAAAGGGACAAGGTTCCTACGAGCAGTACTTC. Translation: CAIKGQGSYEQYF.